A single sample is the source of the 3 T cell receptor beta chains below, sequenced in a study of cytomegalovirus exposure and HLA in healthy donors. Primers for the PCR totalled 60 Vbeta and 13 Jbeta. Assay used: immunoSEQ multiplex PCR; TCRdb lists only in-frame clones, some missing. The sample has some 150,000 clones, around 85% seen once; the top ten hold around 4.1%. Source material: PBMCs. These receptors were collected from a man aged 35 to 55 in good health and CMV-seropositive.

The chain links TRBV5-6 to TRBJ2-3; D ambiguous. This CDR3 region has 11 residues. The germline V and J ends were trimmed by 2 bases and 8 bases, with 6 bases remaining between them. Germline CDR1 SGHDT, CDR2 YYEEEE. For the CDR3, the DNA is TGTGCCAGCAGCTTCGAGGCTACGCAGTATTTT. The encoded protein is CASSFEATQYF.

This sequence joins TRBV2 and TRBJ2-1; 8 bases map to TRBD1. V dropped 5 bases and J dropped 1; count of bases not matched to a gene: 4. This CDR3 is built from 15 residues. Per the germline V gene, CDR1 is SNHLY and CDR2 is FYNNEI. The CDR3 region has the DNA TGTGCCAGCAGTAGGACAGGGTGGTCCTACAATGAGCAGTTCTTC. Encoded protein: CASSRTGWSYNEQFF.

The chain combines TRBV10-1 with TRBJ2-3; a weak D match, TRBD1 (5 bases). Between the trimmed V and J ends, which lost 3 bases and 0 bases, there was a span of 10 bases. Germline lookup yields CDR1 WNHNN and CDR2 SYGVQD (reference sequence). CDR3 size: 15 residues. DNA of the CDR3: TGCGCCAGCAGTGAAAGGGGCGGAAGCACAGATACGCAGTATTTT. This gives the protein CASSERGGSTDTQYF.